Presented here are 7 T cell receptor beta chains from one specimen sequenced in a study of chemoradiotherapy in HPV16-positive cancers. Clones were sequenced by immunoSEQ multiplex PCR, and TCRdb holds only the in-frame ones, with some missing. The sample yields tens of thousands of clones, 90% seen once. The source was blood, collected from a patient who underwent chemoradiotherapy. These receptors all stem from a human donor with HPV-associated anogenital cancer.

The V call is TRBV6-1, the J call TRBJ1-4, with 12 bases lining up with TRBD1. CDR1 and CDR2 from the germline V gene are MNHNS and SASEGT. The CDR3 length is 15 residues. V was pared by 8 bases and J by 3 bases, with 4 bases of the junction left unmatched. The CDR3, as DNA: TGTGCCAGCCGGGACAGGGGGCTGGCTAATGAAAAACTGTTTTTT. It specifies CASRDRGLANEKLFF.

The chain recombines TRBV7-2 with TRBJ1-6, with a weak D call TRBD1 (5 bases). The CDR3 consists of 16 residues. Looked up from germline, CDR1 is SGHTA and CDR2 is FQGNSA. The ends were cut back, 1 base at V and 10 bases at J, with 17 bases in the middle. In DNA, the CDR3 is TGTGCCAGCAGCTTAGGTCAGGGAGAGGCTTGGTCACCCCTCCACTTT. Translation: CASSLGQGEAWSPLHF.

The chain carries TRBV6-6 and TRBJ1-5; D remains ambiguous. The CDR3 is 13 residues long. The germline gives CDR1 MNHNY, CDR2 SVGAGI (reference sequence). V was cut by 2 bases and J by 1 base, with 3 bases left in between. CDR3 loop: CASSYRSNQPQHF. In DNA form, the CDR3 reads TGTGCCAGCAGTTACAGGAGCAATCAGCCCCAGCATTTT.

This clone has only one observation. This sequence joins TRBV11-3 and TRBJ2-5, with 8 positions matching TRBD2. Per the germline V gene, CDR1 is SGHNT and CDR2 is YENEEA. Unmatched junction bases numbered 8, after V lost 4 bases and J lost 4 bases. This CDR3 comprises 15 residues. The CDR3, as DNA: TGTGCCAGCAGCTCTCGGGAGGGCCGAGGAGAGACCCAGTACTTC. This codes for CASSSREGRGETQYF.

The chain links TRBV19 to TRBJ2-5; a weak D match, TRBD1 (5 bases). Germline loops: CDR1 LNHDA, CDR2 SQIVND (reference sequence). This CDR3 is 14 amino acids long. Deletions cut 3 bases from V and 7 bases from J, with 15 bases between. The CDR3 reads CASSMKGNMGTQYF. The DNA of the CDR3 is TGTGCCAGTAGTATGAAGGGGAATATGGGGACCCAGTACTTC.

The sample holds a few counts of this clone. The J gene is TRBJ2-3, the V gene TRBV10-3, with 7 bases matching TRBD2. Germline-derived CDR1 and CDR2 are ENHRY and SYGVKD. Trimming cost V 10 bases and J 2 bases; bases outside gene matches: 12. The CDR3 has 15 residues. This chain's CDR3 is CATSLATEHTDTQYF. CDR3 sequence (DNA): TGTGCCACCTCACTAGCGACAGAGCACACAGATACGCAGTATTTT.

The CDR3 spells CASSITGVGNEQFF. CDR3 coding DNA: TGTGCCAGTAGTATAACAGGGGTAGGGAATGAGCAGTTCTTC. The rearrangement joins TRBV19 to TRBJ2-1; 7 bases fit TRBD1. CDR3 length: 14 residues. Germline-derived CDR1 and CDR2 are LNHDA and SQIVND (reference sequence). V lost 2 bases, J lost 7 bases, and 5 bases stayed unmatched.